This T cell receptor (beta chain) is from a study of shared clonotypes between healthy human individuals. Study-level points and caveats: Clonotypes which were not shared had lower generation probabilities than clonotypes that all four donors shared. Approximately 4.6% of naive CD4 clonotypes were common to a handful of donors.

For this clone: Its antigen is undetermined.

Samples underwent the assay at deep level. As processed by the authors: ImmunoSEQ gave junction-only sequences without quality scores, so filtering differed. Measured with immunoSEQ multiplex PCR; TCRdb has only the in-frame clones, and not every one. The D gene and trimming were derived from the DNA, and the V and J assignments and clone size from that table. The sample consists of roughly 1,600,000 clones, 98% of them appearing once. The receptor comes from a man aged 25 to 40 in good health. Sequencing was carried out using naive CD4+ T cells sorted from blood. Subset in this sample: CD45RA+ positively selected.

Here the CDR3 reads CASSHSIGTGAHEQYF. CDR3 nucleotide sequence: TGTGCCAGCAGTCACTCCATCGGGACAGGGGCTCACGAGCAGTACTTC. The V gene is TRBV27, the J gene TRBJ2-7, with 10 bases aligning to TRBD1. V gave up 5 bases and J gave up 5 bases; unmatched junction bases: 12. The germline V gene encodes CDR1 MNHEY and CDR2 SMNVEV (reference sequence). The CDR3 loop spans 16 amino acids.